The entry that follows covers one T cell receptor (beta chain) sequence. Profiling relied on immunoSEQ multiplex PCR, and the TCRdb table lists in-frame clones only, not all of them. The sample has approximately 70,000 clones, about 94% seen once. The germline gives CDR1 MNHEY, CDR2 SMNVEV (reference sequence). The CDR3 spans 14 residues. Trimming pared 2 bases from V and 3 bases from J, leaving 8 bases between. The TCR comes from a man aged 35 to 55 with rheumatoid arthritis. The chain employs TRBV27 and TRBJ1-5; D is possibly TRBD1 (6 bases). Sequencing input: PBMCs. This CDR3 reads CASSLRTDNQPQHF. The CDR3 region has the DNA TGTGCCAGCAGTTTAAGGACAGACAATCAGCCCCAGCATTTT.